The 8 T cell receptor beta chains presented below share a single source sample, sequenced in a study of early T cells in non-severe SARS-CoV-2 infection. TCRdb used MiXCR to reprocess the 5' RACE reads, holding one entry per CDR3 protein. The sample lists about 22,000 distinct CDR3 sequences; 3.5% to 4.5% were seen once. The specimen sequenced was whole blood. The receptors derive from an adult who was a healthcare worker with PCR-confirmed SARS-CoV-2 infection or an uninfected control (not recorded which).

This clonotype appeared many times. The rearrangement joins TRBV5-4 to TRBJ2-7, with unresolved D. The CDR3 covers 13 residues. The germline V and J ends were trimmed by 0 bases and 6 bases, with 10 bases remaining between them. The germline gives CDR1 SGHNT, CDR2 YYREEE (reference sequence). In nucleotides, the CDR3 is TGTGCCAGCAGCTTGGATGAGTTGAGCGAGCAGTACTTC. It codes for CASSLDELSEQYF.

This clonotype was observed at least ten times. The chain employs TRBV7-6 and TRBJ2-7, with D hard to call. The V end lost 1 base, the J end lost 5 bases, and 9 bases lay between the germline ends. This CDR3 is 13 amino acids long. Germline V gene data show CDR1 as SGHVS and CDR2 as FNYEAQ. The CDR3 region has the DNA TGTGCCAGCAGCTTAGTCGACCCCCACGAGCAGTACTTC. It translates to CASSLVDPHEQYF.

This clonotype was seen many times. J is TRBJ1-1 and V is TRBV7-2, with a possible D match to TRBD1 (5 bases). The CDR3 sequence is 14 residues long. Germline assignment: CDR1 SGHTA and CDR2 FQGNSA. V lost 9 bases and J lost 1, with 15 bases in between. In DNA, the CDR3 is TGTGCCAGGTTGCGTGCAGGGAGGAACACTGAAGCTTTCTTT. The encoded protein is CARLRAGRNTEAFF.

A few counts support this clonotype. The CDR3 spells CSVEVLGDTQYF. The CDR3 coding sequence is TGCAGCGTTGAAGTTTTGGGGGATACGCAGTATTTT. This sequence joins TRBV29-1 and TRBJ2-3; unclear D gene. The CDR3 has 12 residues. Deletions cut 1 base from V and 6 bases from J, with 8 bases between. Germline lookup yields CDR1 SQVTM and CDR2 ANQGSEA.

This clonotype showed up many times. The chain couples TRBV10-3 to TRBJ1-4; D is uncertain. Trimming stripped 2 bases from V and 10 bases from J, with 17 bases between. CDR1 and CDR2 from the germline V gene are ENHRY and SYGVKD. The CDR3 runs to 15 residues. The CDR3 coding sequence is TGTGCCATCAGTGAGCCTATGAAAGGCGCCGGAAAACTGTTTTTT. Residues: CAISEPMKGAGKLFF.

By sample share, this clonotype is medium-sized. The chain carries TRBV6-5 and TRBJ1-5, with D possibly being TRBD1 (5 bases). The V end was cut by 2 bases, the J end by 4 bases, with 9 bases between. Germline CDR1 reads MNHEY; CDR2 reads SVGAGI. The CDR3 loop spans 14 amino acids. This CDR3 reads CASSYGAGNQPQHF. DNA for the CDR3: TGTGCCAGCAGTTACGGGGCAGGTAATCAGCCCCAGCATTTT.

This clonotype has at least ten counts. Here the CDR3 reads CASSWTGKETQYF. Written as DNA, the CDR3 is TGTGCCAGCAGCTGGACAGGGAAAGAGACCCAGTACTTC. The genes are TRBV9 and TRBJ2-5, with 8 bases aligning to TRBD1. The ends lost 4 bases at V and 3 bases at J; junction bases unmatched: 2. The CDR3 loop spans 13 amino acids. CDR1 is SGDLS, CDR2 YYNGEE, per germline. Using reference TRBV9 and TRBJ2-5 for the parts outside the CDR3, the full variable domain is DSGVTQTPKHLITATGQRVTLRCSPRSGDLSVYWYQQSLDQGLQFLIQYYNGEERAKGNILERFSAQQFPDLHSELNLSSLELGDSALYFCASSWTGKETQYFGPGTRLLVL.

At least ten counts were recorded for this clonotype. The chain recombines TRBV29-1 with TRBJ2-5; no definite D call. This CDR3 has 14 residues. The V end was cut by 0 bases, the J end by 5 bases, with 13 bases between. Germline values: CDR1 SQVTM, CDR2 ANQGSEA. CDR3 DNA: TGCAGCGTTGAAGATGTCAAAATGGGGGAGACCCAGTACTTC. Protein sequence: CSVEDVKMGETQYF.